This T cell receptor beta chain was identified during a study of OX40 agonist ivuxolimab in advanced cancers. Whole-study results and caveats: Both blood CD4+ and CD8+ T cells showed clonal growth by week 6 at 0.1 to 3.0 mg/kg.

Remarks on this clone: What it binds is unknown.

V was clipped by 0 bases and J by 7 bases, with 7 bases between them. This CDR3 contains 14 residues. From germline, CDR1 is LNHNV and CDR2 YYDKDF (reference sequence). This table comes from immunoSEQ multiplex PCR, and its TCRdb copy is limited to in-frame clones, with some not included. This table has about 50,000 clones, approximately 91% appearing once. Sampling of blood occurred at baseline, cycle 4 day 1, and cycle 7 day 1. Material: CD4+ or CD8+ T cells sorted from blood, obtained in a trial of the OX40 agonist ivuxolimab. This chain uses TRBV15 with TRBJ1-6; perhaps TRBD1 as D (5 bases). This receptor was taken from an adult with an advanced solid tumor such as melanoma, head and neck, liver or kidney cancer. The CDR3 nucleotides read TGTGCCACCAGCAGAGACCAGGGAAATTCACCCCTCCACTTT. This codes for CATSRDQGNSPLHF.